This T cell receptor (beta chain) was recovered during a study of blood T cell repertoires in COVID-19. This clone was detected a few times. Cohort placement rested on clinical history that participants reported themselves. Between the trimmed V and J ends, which lost 0 bases and 12 bases, there was a span of 15 bases. Germline CDR1 is GTSNPN and CDR2 is SVGIG (reference sequence). This CDR3 has 12 amino acids. Using immunoSEQ multiplex PCR, the repertoire was profiled, and TCRdb retains in-frame clones only, with some absent. Found here are 200,000 to 300,000 clones, about 91% of them singletons; the top ten hold 0.95% to 1.5%.

The rearrangement uses TRBV30 and TRBJ2-7, with D perhaps matching TRBD1 (6 bases). The sequenced material came from PBMCs or T cells enriched from blood (not recorded which). The receptor was derived from a woman between 40 and 55 years old with acute COVID-19. The chain's CDR3 is CAWSVTGSSPYF. CDR3 nucleotides: TGTGCCTGGAGTGTCACAGGGTCTTCCCCGTACTTC.